Following are 26 T cell receptor beta chains from one sample sequenced in a study of blood T cells in healthy people across ages. Together with a sample-barcoded 5' primer, a J-beta primer mix was included in a second PCR lasting roughly 6 to 12 cycles. TCRdb re-analysed the 5' RACE reads in MiXCR, keeping a single row per CDR3 protein. The table lists hundreds of thousands of distinct CDR3 sequences, 45% to 50% of them singletons. The sample comprised blood. These receptors came from an older woman in good health.

The chain has TRBV4-3 and TRBJ1-3; 7 nucleotides agree with TRBD1. The CDR3 spans 16 residues. With 1 base clipped from V and 5 bases from J, the junction kept 8 bases outside the gene matches. Germline V gene data show CDR1 as LGHNA and CDR2 as YSLEER. The CDR3 sequence: CASSQGQTGHRNTIYF. Written as DNA, the CDR3 is TGCGCCAGCAGCCAAGGGCAGACAGGGCACAGAAACACCATATATTTT.

The chain combines TRBV28 with TRBJ1-2; perhaps TRBD1 as D (6 bases). In germline, CDR1 is MDHEN, CDR2 SYDVKM. The CDR3 spans 14 residues. V lost 9 bases to trimming and J lost 5 bases, with 19 bases between them. As DNA, the CDR3 is TGTGCCAGTTTCGCGCCGGGACAACCGTATGGCTACACCTTC. Translated: CASFAPGQPYGYTF.

A single count supports this clonotype. The V and J genes are TRBV7-2 and TRBJ2-1; D is unclear. The CDR3 totals 15 residues. The V gene's germline CDR1 is SGHTA and CDR2 FQGNSA. V was clipped by 5 bases and J by 6 bases, with 17 bases between them. The CDR3 coding sequence is TGTGCCAGCAGCCCCATGGCCTACCTTGTCAATGAGCAGTTCTTC. Its protein is CASSPMAYLVNEQFF. The full variable domain, completed using reference TRBV7-2 and TRBJ2-1, is GAGVSQSPSNKVTEKGKDVELRCDPISGHTALYWYRQSLGQGLEFLIYFQGNSAPDKSGLPSDRFSAERTGGSVSTLTIQRTQQEDSAVYLCASSPMAYLVNEQFFGPGTRLTVL.

This clonotype showed up many times. The V call is TRBV10-3, the J call TRBJ2-5, with 12 bases fitting TRBD1. V was clipped by 6 bases and J by 2 bases; unmatched bases: 7. This CDR3 contains 16 residues. The germline V gene has CDR1 ENHRY and CDR2 SYGVKD. CDR3: CAISSGTGGGQETQYF. The CDR3 DNA reads as TGTGCCATCAGCTCCGGGACAGGGGGCGGGCAAGAGACCCAGTACTTC.

The rearrangement joins TRBV27 to TRBJ2-3, with a weak D call TRBD1 (5 bases). In germline, CDR1 is MNHEY, CDR2 SMNVEV (reference sequence). There are 15 residues in the CDR3. V dropped 3 bases and J dropped 1 base, with 11 bases sitting between them. CDR3 amino acids: CASSLSVGGTDTQYF. The CDR3 nucleotides are TGTGCCAGCAGTTTGAGCGTAGGGGGCACAGATACGCAGTATTTT.

This clonotype was seen once. The V call is TRBV11-2, the J call TRBJ2-4; D is ambiguous. The germline gives CDR1 SGHAT, CDR2 FQNNGV. CDR3 length: 13 amino acids. V shed 5 bases and J shed 10 bases, with 15 bases lying between them. The CDR3, as DNA: TGTGCCAGCAGCGCAGCCGTCAAAAGTATTCAGTACTTC. Translation gives CASSAAVKSIQYF.

In this sample, this clonotype turned up a few times. The rearrangement uses TRBV5-5 and TRBJ2-3; no clear D gene. Deletions cut 4 bases from V and 3 bases from J, with 15 bases between. CDR3 length: 15 amino acids. Looked up from germline, CDR1 is SGHKS and CDR2 is YYEKEE (reference sequence). The CDR3 here is CASSLYGLETDTQYF. CDR3 bases: TGTGCCAGCAGCCTCTACGGGCTAGAGACAGATACGCAGTATTTT.

The rearrangement links TRBV9 to TRBJ2-7; D call uncertain. This CDR3 is built from 14 residues. Per the germline V gene, CDR1 is SGDLS and CDR2 is YYNGEE. V shed 0 bases and J shed 7 bases, with 14 bases lying between them. The CDR3 is CASSVGGPTWEQYF. The CDR3 coding sequence is TGTGCCAGCAGCGTAGGAGGACCGACTTGGGAGCAGTACTTC. Full variable domain (outside the CDR3, taken from reference TRBV9 and TRBJ2-7): DSGVTQTPKHLITATGQRVTLRCSPRSGDLSVYWYQQSLDQGLQFLIQYYNGEERAKGNILERFSAQQFPDLHSELNLSSLELGDSALYFCASSVGGPTWEQYFGPGTRLTVT.

J is TRBJ2-7 and V is TRBV9; D possibly corresponds to TRBD2 (6 bases). This CDR3 is built from 13 residues. V was cut by 3 bases and J by 7 bases, with 14 bases left in between. Germline V lookup: CDR1 SGDLS, CDR2 YYNGEE. DNA of the CDR3: TGTGCCAGCAGCGGGGCGGGGCACAATGAGCAGTACTTC. It encodes CASSGAGHNEQYF.

There are many counts of this clonotype. The chain employs TRBV4-3 and TRBJ2-5; 8 nucleotides line up with TRBD2. CDR1 LGHNA and CDR2 YSLEER come from the germline V gene. This CDR3 is built from 14 residues. V gave up 1 base and J gave up 5 bases; unmatched junction bases: 3. CDR3 sequence reads: CASSQGSGSETQYF. The CDR3 region has the DNA TGCGCCAGCAGCCAAGGAAGCGGGAGCGAGACCCAGTACTTC.

Only a few counts were recorded for this clonotype. The chain employs TRBV7-3 and TRBJ2-7; D call uncertain. The CDR3 covers 13 residues. Germline CDR1 and CDR2: SGHTA and FQGTGA. With 6 bases removed from V and 5 bases from J, the gap between germline ends came to 14 bases. The DNA for the CDR3 is TGTGCCAGCAGACCAAGTAGTCTTCACGAGCAGTACTTC. Residues: CASRPSSLHEQYF. The full variable domain, with the rest looked up from reference TRBV7-3 and TRBJ2-7, is GAGVSQTPSNKVTEKGKYVELRCDPISGHTALYWYRQSLGQGPEFLIYFQGTGAADDSGLPNDRFFAVRPEGSVSTLKIQRTERGDSAVYLCASRPSSLHEQYFGPGTRLTVT.

The gene calls are TRBV9 and TRBJ2-3, with a possible D match to TRBD1 (5 bases). The germline V gene has CDR1 SGDLS and CDR2 YYNGEE. The CDR3 has 13 residues. Trimming left V 0 bases short and J 8 bases short, with 10 bases between. Here the CDR3 DNA reads TGTGCCAGCAGCGTAGAACAAGACAGTACGCAGTATTTT. Its protein is CASSVEQDSTQYF.

The J gene is TRBJ2-1, the V gene TRBV7-8; D is possibly TRBD1 (6 bases). V lost 1 base to trimming and J lost 12 bases, with 10 bases between them. The germline CDR1 and CDR2 sequences are SGHVS and FQNEAQ. This CDR3 contains 12 residues. For the CDR3, the DNA is TGTGCCAGCAGCTTAGTAGGGGGTCTGCAGTTCTTC. Its protein is CASSLVGGLQFF.

V gene TRBV3-1 combines with J gene TRBJ2-3; D is uncertain. Germline V gene data show CDR1 as LGHDT and CDR2 as YNNKEL (reference sequence). Trimming removed 6 bases at V and 4 bases at J, with 20 bases between. This CDR3 region has 16 residues. The CDR3 protein is CASSPREGPESDTQYF. DNA of the CDR3: TGTGCCAGCAGTCCGAGAGAAGGTCCCGAATCAGATACGCAGTATTTT.

The chain joins TRBV5-1 to TRBJ2-5; TRBD1 agrees at 7 bases. The trim removed 3 bases at V and 5 bases at J, leaving 10 bases unmatched. This CDR3 comprises 15 residues. The V gene's germline CDR1 is SGHRS and CDR2 YFSETQ. DNA for the CDR3: TGCGCCAGCAGCTCAAGCTTACAGGGACAGGAGACCCAGTACTTC. Translation gives CASSSSLQGQETQYF.

The gene calls are TRBV20-1 and TRBJ2-3; D is unclear. The V end was cut by 8 bases, the J end by 2 bases, with 14 bases between. CDR1 is DFQATT, CDR2 SNEGSKA, per germline (reference sequence). The CDR3 extends over 13 amino acids. The CDR3 bases are TGCAGTCAACCCGGGCAATTCACAGATACGCAGTATTTT. This encodes CSQPGQFTDTQYF.

This rearrangement joins TRBV28 to TRBJ2-3; 11 bases fit TRBD2. Germline-derived CDR1 and CDR2 are MDHEN and SYDVKM. The CDR3 consists of 17 residues. The V segment lost 5 bases and the J segment 7 bases; nucleotides outside the gene matches: 14. The CDR3 coding sequence is TGTGCCAGCAGTCCCCTCGGGACTAGCGGCCTCCTCAATACGCAGTATTTT. Its translation is CASSPLGTSGLLNTQYF.

This chain connects TRBV29-1 to TRBJ2-7, with D perhaps matching TRBD2 (5 bases). V was trimmed by 6 bases and J by 7 bases, leaving 13 bases between them. CDR3 length: 11 residues. CDR1 SQVTM and CDR2 ANQGSEA come from the germline V gene. The CDR3 protein is CSVQEGLEQYF. In DNA, the CDR3 is TGCAGCGTCCAGGAAGGACTGGAGCAGTACTTC.

This clonotype has a handful of counts. The gene calls are TRBV15 and TRBJ2-5, with 8 bases matching TRBD1. The CDR3 is 13 amino acids. Looked up from germline, CDR1 is LNHNV and CDR2 is YYDKDF (reference sequence). Trimming cost V 4 bases and J 11 bases; bases outside gene matches: 9. The CDR3 DNA reads as TGTGCCACCAGCATCGACAGGGGAGTGGAGCAGTACTTC. This codes for CATSIDRGVEQYF.

The chain recombines TRBV29-1 with TRBJ1-4; D gene uncertain. Deletions cut 7 bases from V and 5 bases from J, with 11 bases between. The germline gives CDR1 SQVTM, CDR2 ANQGSEA. The CDR3 covers 12 residues. CDR3 DNA sequence: TGCAGCGCCCTAGAGCCAAATGAAAAACTGTTTTTT. Translation gives CSALEPNEKLFF.

This clonotype has a handful of counts. V usage is TRBV5-1 and J usage is TRBJ2-3; weak D call: TRBD2 (6 bases). V lost 0 bases, J lost 3 bases, and 14 bases lay in between. Per the germline V gene, CDR1 is SGHRS and CDR2 is YFSETQ. The CDR3 runs 16 residues. DNA of the CDR3: TGCGCCAGCAGCTTGGGAGGAAGCGGGCGAACAGATACGCAGTATTTT. Amino acid sequence: CASSLGGSGRTDTQYF. The entire variable domain, with the rest obtained from reference TRBV5-1 and TRBJ2-3, is as follows: KAGVTQTPRYLIKTRGQQVTLSCSPISGHRSVSWYQQTPGQGLQFLFEYFSETQRNKGNFPGRFSGRQFSNSRSEMNVSTLELGDSALYLCASSLGGSGRTDTQYFGPGTRLTVL.

The V and J genes are TRBV29-1 and TRBJ2-3; D call uncertain. Trimming removed 3 bases from V and 3 bases from J, with 10 bases in between. Germline V gives CDR1 SQVTM, CDR2 ANQGSEA. The CDR3 is made up of 13 amino acids. The CDR3 protein is CSVDTQATDTQYF. The CDR3 nucleotides read TGCAGCGTTGATACGCAGGCTACAGATACGCAGTATTTT.

The genes are TRBV6-1 and TRBJ1-2; 9 bases are a match to TRBD1. The V gene end was trimmed by 9 bases and the J gene end by 6 bases; junction bases not matched to a gene: 5. The V gene's germline CDR1 is MNHNS and CDR2 SASEGT. The CDR3 covers 12 residues. CDR3 amino acids: CARHGTGNGYTF. In DNA form, the CDR3 reads TGTGCCAGGCACGGGACAGGGAATGGCTACACCTTC.

This chain links TRBV30 with TRBJ1-5; tentatively, D is TRBD1 (5 bases). Germline V gene lookup returns CDR1 GTSNPN and CDR2 SVGIG (reference sequence). The CDR3 has 13 amino acids. The V and J ends lost 3 bases and 4 bases respectively, with 10 bases between them. Written as DNA, the CDR3 is TGTGCCTGGAGGGGCAGGGAAAATCAGCCCCAGCATTTT. This gives the protein CAWRGRENQPQHF.

The V call is TRBV30, the J call TRBJ2-7, with TRBD1 matching 7 bases. The CDR3 consists of 12 residues. Germline CDR1 is GTSNPN and CDR2 is SVGIG (reference sequence). J gave up 3 bases and V 3 bases, and 2 bases lay outside the gene matches. The CDR3 DNA reads as TGTGCCTGGAGAAGACAGGGCTACGAGCAGTACTTC. Protein product: CAWRRQGYEQYF.

This clonotype was found a few times. The chain recombines TRBV6-2 or TRBV6-3 with TRBJ2-1; D uncertain. Germline V lookup: CDR1 MNHEY, CDR2 SVGEGT. V dropped 5 bases and J dropped 5 bases, with 13 bases sitting between them. The length of the CDR3 is 14 residues. CDR3 DNA: TGTGCCAGCAGTAGGATGGGCGGTAACAATGAGCAGTTCTTC. It translates to CASSRMGGNNEQFF.